This T cell receptor (beta chain) was captured in a study of response to subunit inactivated influenza vaccine. Study-wide findings and caveats: Authors suggested each seasonal influenza vaccination recruits few new T cells.

TCRdb independently ran MiXCR on the RT-PCR reads; one entry per CDR3 protein. The table shows 530,000 or so distinct CDR3 sequences, with over 9.5% occurring only once. The length of the CDR3 is 11 residues. Between the trimmed V and J ends, which lost 0 bases and 5 bases, there was a span of 5 bases. Looked up from germline, CDR1 is DFQATT and CDR2 is SNEGSKA (reference sequence). Comments on this clonotype: Its antigen is not known.

Sequenced material: PBMCs from blood, taken on the day of vaccination. The source is a man aged 50 to 60 who received an inactivated influenza vaccine. The chain has TRBV20-1 and TRBJ2-7; the D is unclear. CDR3 coding DNA: TGCAGTGCTAGAGATGAAAACGAGCAGTACTTC. Protein product: CSARDENEQYF.